A single sample is the source of the 27 T cell receptor beta chains below, sequenced in a study of cytomegalovirus exposure and HLA in healthy donors. The study ran its PCR with 60 Vbeta and 13 Jbeta primers. Sequenced by immunoSEQ multiplex PCR; TCRdb stores in-frame clones only, minus some. The repertoire holds about 140,000 clones, with 88% as singletons. The sequenced material came from PBMCs. The receptor source for this set is a woman aged 40 to 50 in good health and CMV-seronegative.

This clone was counted only a few times. This chain connects TRBV4-2 to TRBJ2-7; 9 bases fit TRBD1. CDR1 is LGHNA and CDR2 is YNFKEQ in the germline V gene. The CDR3 has 14 amino acids. The V and J ends lost 2 bases and 3 bases, in that order; junction bases with no gene match: 2. CDR3 sequence reads: CASSQSGQGYEQYF. CDR3 coding DNA: TGTGCCAGCAGCCAATCGGGACAGGGCTACGAGCAGTACTTC.

The chain employs TRBV6-1 and TRBJ1-2; perhaps TRBD1 as D (6 bases). Germline V gene lookup returns CDR1 MNHNS and CDR2 SASEGT. V was trimmed by 4 bases and J by 5 bases, leaving 20 bases between them. This CDR3 is built from 16 residues. The DNA of the CDR3 is TGTGCCAGCAGTGTGAGCGGGGGGGCATTTCTATATGGCTACACCTTC. The encoded protein is CASSVSGGAFLYGYTF.

This rearrangement joins TRBV7-8 to TRBJ1-2, with TRBD1 matching 9 bases. This CDR3 region has 16 residues. V shed 5 bases, J shed 7 bases, and the junction held 14 bases outside the gene matches. The germline CDR1 and CDR2 sequences are SGHVS and FQNEAQ. CDR3 coding DNA: TGTGCCAGCAGCCTCCCTCCGGGACAGGGAATCGGTGGCTACACCTTC. Amino acid sequence: CASSLPPGQGIGGYTF.

This clone was found a few times. The J gene is TRBJ1-1, the V gene TRBV5-1; possible D gene TRBD1, 6 bases. Germline loops: CDR1 SGHRS, CDR2 YFSETQ. The CDR3 extends over 14 amino acids. V was clipped by 1 base and J by 1 base, with 8 bases between them. The CDR3 region has the DNA TGCGCCAGCAGCTTGCAGGGGTCGAACACTGAAGCTTTCTTT. Protein sequence: CASSLQGSNTEAFF. Together with reference TRBV5-1 and TRBJ1-1, the CDR3 gives the full variable domain: KAGVTQTPRYLIKTRGQQVTLSCSPISGHRSVSWYQQTPGQGLQFLFEYFSETQRNKGNFPGRFSGRQFSNSRSEMNVSTLELGDSALYLCASSLQGSNTEAFFGQGTRLTVV.

This clone occurred once. This chain connects TRBV27 to TRBJ2-1, with no clear D. Trimming took off 0 bases at V and 0 bases at J, with 6 bases between the two ends. CDR1 and CDR2 from the germline V gene are MNHEY and SMNVEV (reference sequence). The length of the CDR3 is 15 residues. CDR3 region: CASSLSVSSYNEQFF. Written as DNA, the CDR3 is TGTGCCAGCAGTTTATCAGTGAGCTCCTACAATGAGCAGTTCTTC.

This sequence joins TRBV14 and TRBJ2-1, with D tentatively TRBD2 (6 bases). Trimming cost V 1 base and J 0 bases, with 13 bases left between them. CDR3 length: 17 amino acids. CDR1 SGHDN and CDR2 FVKESK come from the germline V gene. Written as DNA, the CDR3 is TGTGCCAGCAGCCAAGCGGGAGCGTGGAGCTCCTACAATGAGCAGTTCTTC. Translated: CASSQAGAWSSYNEQFF.

The CDR3 loop is CATRIPGQPADTQYF. The CDR3 DNA reads as TGTGCCACTCGCATCCCGGGACAGCCCGCAGATACGCAGTATTTT. V usage is TRBV25-1 and J usage is TRBJ2-3; 7 nucleotides align to TRBD1. Germline CDR1 and CDR2: MGHDK and SYGVNS. V dropped 10 bases and J dropped 4; count of bases not matched to a gene: 14. The CDR3 loop spans 15 amino acids.

The V call is TRBV6-1, the J call TRBJ2-5, with D maybe TRBD1 (6 bases). This CDR3 contains 15 residues. With 5 bases removed from V and 5 bases from J, the gap between germline ends came to 18 bases. The germline V gene encodes CDR1 MNHNS and CDR2 SASEGT. The CDR3 protein is CASSRTAELGETQYF. For the CDR3, the DNA is TGTGCCAGCAGTCGGACAGCTGAATTAGGGGAGACCCAGTACTTC.

This chain connects TRBV11-2 to TRBJ1-1, with D unclear. Germline CDR1 SGHAT, CDR2 FQNNGV. This CDR3 is built from 12 residues. The ends were cut back, 7 bases at V and 4 bases at J, with 10 bases in the middle. Written as DNA, the CDR3 is TGTGCCAGCACCCCACTTCTCACTGAAGCTTTCTTT. It specifies CASTPLLTEAFF.

The V call is TRBV6-5, the J call TRBJ2-5, with 9 bases aligning to TRBD1. With 8 bases clipped from V and 9 bases from J, the junction kept 16 bases outside the gene matches. CDR1 and CDR2 (germline): MNHEY, SVGAGI. This CDR3 is 15 amino acids long. The CDR3 protein is CASGTGTLRESAQYF. The CDR3 nucleotides are TGTGCCAGCGGGACAGGGACCCTCCGAGAGAGTGCCCAGTACTTC.

This clone occurred a few times. J is TRBJ2-3 and V is TRBV5-1; no firm D call. The CDR3 is 15 amino acids. Germline loops: CDR1 SGHRS, CDR2 YFSETQ. V was pared by 2 bases and J by 0 bases, with 10 bases between. The CDR3 nucleotides are TGCGCCAGCAGCTTAGGCAGGCTTAGCACAGATACGCAGTATTTT. It yields the protein CASSLGRLSTDTQYF.

CDR3 nucleotides: TGTGCCAGCAGCCTCCTCGGACAGGGAGCCTATGGCTACACCTTC. Protein sequence: CASSLLGQGAYGYTF. V gene TRBV6-6 combines with J gene TRBJ1-2; the match to TRBD1 covers 8 bases. This CDR3 comprises 15 residues. CDR1 MNHNY and CDR2 SVGAGI come from the germline V gene (reference sequence). After removal of 6 bases from V and 4 bases from J, the junction contained 10 bases not matched to a gene.

The chain uses TRBV5-1 and TRBJ1-4; tentatively, D is TRBD1 (5 bases). V gave up 4 bases and J gave up 1 base, with 11 bases separating them. The CDR3 runs 15 residues. The germline CDR1 and CDR2 sequences are SGHRS and YFSETQ. CDR3 bases: TGCGCCAGCAGCCGAGTAGGGGTAACTAATGAAAAACTGTTTTTT. Residues: CASSRVGVTNEKLFF.

The chain joins TRBV6-6 to TRBJ1-2; TRBD1 might be the D (5 bases). Germline values: CDR1 MNHNY, CDR2 SVGAGI (reference sequence). Trimming left V 1 base short and J 6 bases short, with 12 bases between. The CDR3 is 14 residues long. CDR3 loop: CASSYWGEGDGYTF. As DNA, the CDR3 is TGTGCCAGCAGTTACTGGGGCGAAGGAGATGGCTACACCTTC.

V and J are TRBV2 and TRBJ1-3; D is perhaps TRBD1 (5 bases). CDR1 is SNHLY, CDR2 FYNNEI, per germline. The V gene lost 6 bases and the J gene lost 0 bases, with 12 bases spanning the gap. The CDR3 loop spans 15 amino acids. This CDR3 reads CASSVDSPSGNTIYF. The CDR3 coding sequence is TGTGCCAGCAGCGTCGACAGTCCCTCTGGAAACACCATATATTTT.

This chain connects TRBV10-3 to TRBJ2-3, with 15 bases that match TRBD2. This CDR3 has 20 amino acids. The V and J ends lost 8 bases and 2 bases, in that order; junction bases with no gene match: 17. CDR1 is ENHRY and CDR2 is SYGVKD in the germline V gene. The CDR3 coding sequence is TGTGCCATCCGAGGGCCGGGACTAGCGGGAGGAACCGGTAACACAGATACGCAGTATTTT. Its translation: CAIRGPGLAGGTGNTDTQYF.

CDR3 DNA sequence: TGCGCCGTGGGTTCGACTTTCCTCTTATACAATGAGCAGTTCTTC. It yields the protein CAVGSTFLLYNEQFF. V and J are TRBV10-1 and TRBJ2-1; D not certain. The CDR3 runs 15 residues. V gave up 11 bases and J gave up 4 bases, with 21 bases separating them. CDR1 and CDR2 from the germline V gene are WNHNN and SYGVQD (reference sequence).

The chain links TRBV25-1 to TRBJ2-1, with D unclear. Trimming left V 4 bases short and J 3 bases short, with 7 bases between. The CDR3 sequence is 13 residues long. The V gene's germline CDR1 is MGHDK and CDR2 SYGVNS. CDR3 residues: CASSGAFYNEQFF. The CDR3 DNA is TGTGCCAGCAGTGGGGCTTTCTACAATGAGCAGTTCTTC. Combining the CDR3 with reference TRBV25-1 and TRBJ2-1 gives the whole variable domain EADIYQTPRYLVIGTGKKITLECSQTMGHDKMYWYQQDPGMELHLIHYSYGVNSTEKGDLSSESTVSRIRTEHFPLTLESARPSHTSQYLCASSGAFYNEQFFGPGTRLTVL.

This clone was seen only a few times. This chain connects TRBV5-4 to TRBJ2-3, with D possibly matching TRBD2 (6 bases). The CDR3 is 16 residues long. Trimming left V 6 bases short and J 4 bases short, with 21 bases between. Germline-derived CDR1 and CDR2 are SGHNT and YYREEE (reference sequence). CDR3 nucleotides: TGTGCCAGCACCCTTGGGGGGACCGGAGGATCAGATACGCAGTATTTT. Amino acid sequence: CASTLGGTGGSDTQYF.

The J gene is TRBJ1-1, the V gene TRBV4-1; 7 positions agree with TRBD1. Losses at the gene ends were 9 bases for V and 1 base for J; bases not matched to a gene: 14. Germline V lookup: CDR1 MGHRA, CDR2 YSYEKL. This CDR3 has 16 amino acids. Written as DNA, the CDR3 is TGCGCCAGTAGGGGGACAGTTAAAGGGAGGAACACTGAAGCTTTCTTT. Translated: CASRGTVKGRNTEAFF.

V gene TRBV4-2 combines with J gene TRBJ2-1; 8 bases line up with TRBD2. Germline CDR1 is LGHNA and CDR2 is YNFKEQ. This CDR3 has 15 residues. Losses at the gene ends were 3 bases for V and 6 bases for J; bases not matched to a gene: 7. CDR3 sequence: CASSQHKAGGNEQFF. The CDR3 DNA reads as TGTGCCAGCAGCCAGCACAAGGCGGGAGGCAATGAGCAGTTCTTC.

This clone was seen a few times. The chain links TRBV7-2 to TRBJ1-1; 7 bases align to TRBD1. Germline V lookup: CDR1 SGHTA, CDR2 FQGNSA. V dropped 5 bases and J dropped 5; count of bases not matched to a gene: 8. The CDR3 runs to 14 residues. CDR3 DNA: TGTGCCAGCAGCCCACAGGGGAGACGGACTGAAGCTTTCTTT. Translated: CASSPQGRRTEAFF.

The J gene is TRBJ2-5, the V gene TRBV10-2; maybe TRBD2 (5 bases). The tail of the sequence fits TRBJ2-7 better, so the J call may be wrong. Germline-derived CDR1 and CDR2 are WSHSY and SAAADI. This CDR3 region has 12 residues. The CDR3 is CASTPGTYEQYF. The CDR3 DNA sequence: TGCGCCAGCACCCCGGGAACCTACGAGCAGTACTTC.

This rearrangement joins TRBV5-1 to TRBJ2-7; no clear D gene. This CDR3 spans 13 amino acids. Looked up from germline, CDR1 is SGHRS and CDR2 is YFSETQ. V lost 0 bases to trimming and J lost 3 bases, with 7 bases between them. The CDR3 bases are TGCGCCAGCAGCTTGGGGCAAGTCTACGAGCAGTACTTC. This sequence encodes CASSLGQVYEQYF.

The chain uses TRBV6-1 and TRBJ1-1; 9 positions agree with TRBD1. There are 13 residues in the CDR3. Germline CDR1 reads MNHNS; CDR2 reads SASEGT. V was clipped by 6 bases and J by 7 bases; unmatched bases: 6. CDR3 in amino acids: CASRIQGASEAFF. The CDR3 coding sequence is TGTGCCAGCAGGATACAGGGGGCAAGTGAAGCTTTCTTT.

The V call is TRBV25-1, the J call TRBJ2-7; 7 bases map to TRBD1. The trim removed 1 base at V and 2 bases at J, leaving 5 bases unmatched. CDR3 length: 15 residues. In germline, CDR1 is MGHDK, CDR2 SYGVNS. CDR3 nucleotides: TGTGCCAGCAGTGAATCAACAGGGGAACCCTACGAGCAGTACTTC. Protein: CASSESTGEPYEQYF.

A note on this clone: Other nucleotide sequences in the sample specify the same CDR3. V usage is TRBV5-4 and J usage is TRBJ2-5; TRBD2 agrees at 9 bases. Germline CDR1 and CDR2: SGHNT and YYREEE (reference sequence). The CDR3 has 15 residues. Trimming removed 0 bases from V and 2 bases from J; junction bases left unmatched: 2. The CDR3 loop is CASSLGLADQETQYF. DNA of the CDR3: TGTGCCAGCAGCTTGGGACTAGCGGATCAAGAGACCCAGTACTTC.